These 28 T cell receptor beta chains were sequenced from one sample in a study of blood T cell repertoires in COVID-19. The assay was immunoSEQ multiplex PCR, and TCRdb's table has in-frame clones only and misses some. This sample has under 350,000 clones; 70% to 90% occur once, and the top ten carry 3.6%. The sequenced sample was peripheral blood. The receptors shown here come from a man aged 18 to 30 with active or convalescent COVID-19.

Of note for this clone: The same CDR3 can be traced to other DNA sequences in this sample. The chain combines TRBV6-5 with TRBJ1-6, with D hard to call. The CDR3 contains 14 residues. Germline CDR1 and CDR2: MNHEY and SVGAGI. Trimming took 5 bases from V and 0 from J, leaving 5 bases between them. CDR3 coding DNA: TGTGCCAGCAGTCGTTCCTCCTATAATTCACCCCTCCACTTT. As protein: CASSRSSYNSPLHF.

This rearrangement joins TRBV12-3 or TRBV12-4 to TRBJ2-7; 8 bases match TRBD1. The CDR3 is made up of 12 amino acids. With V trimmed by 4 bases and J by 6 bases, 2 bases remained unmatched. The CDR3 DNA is TGTGCCAGCAGTTCAGGGGGCAGCGAGCAGTACTTC. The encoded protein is CASSSGGSEQYF.

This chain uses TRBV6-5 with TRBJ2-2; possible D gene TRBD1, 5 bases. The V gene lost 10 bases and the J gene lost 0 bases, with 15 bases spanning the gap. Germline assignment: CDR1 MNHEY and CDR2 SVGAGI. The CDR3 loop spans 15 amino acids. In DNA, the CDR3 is TGTGCCATCACAAGGGGCGCGGCGAACACCGGGGAGCTGTTTTTT. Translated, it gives CAITRGAANTGELFF.

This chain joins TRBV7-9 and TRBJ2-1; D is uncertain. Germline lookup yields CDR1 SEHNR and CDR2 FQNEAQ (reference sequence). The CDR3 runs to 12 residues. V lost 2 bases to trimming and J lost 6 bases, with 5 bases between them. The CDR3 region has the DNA TGTGCCAGCAGCTTATTCGTCAATGAGCAGTTCTTC. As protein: CASSLFVNEQFF.

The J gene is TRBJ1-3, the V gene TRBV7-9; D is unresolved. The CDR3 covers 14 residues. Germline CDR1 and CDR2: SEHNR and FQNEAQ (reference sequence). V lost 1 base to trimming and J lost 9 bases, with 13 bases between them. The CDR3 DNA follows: TGTGCCAGCAGCTTAGGTAACAGCGGCGTCACCATATATTTT. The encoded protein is CASSLGNSGVTIYF.

CDR3 region: CATSDDYYGYTF. The CDR3 coding sequence is TGTGCCACCAGTGATGACTACTATGGCTACACCTTC. The rearrangement joins TRBV24-1 to TRBJ1-2; D remains ambiguous. V gave up 3 bases and J gave up 3 bases, with 4 bases separating them. CDR1 is KGHDR, CDR2 SFDVKD, per germline. This CDR3 region has 12 residues.

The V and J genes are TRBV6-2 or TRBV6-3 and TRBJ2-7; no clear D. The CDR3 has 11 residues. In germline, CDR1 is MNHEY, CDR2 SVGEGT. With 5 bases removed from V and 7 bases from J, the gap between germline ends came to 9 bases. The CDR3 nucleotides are TGTGCCAGCAGTCCGTTCGGGGAGCAGTACTTC. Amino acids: CASSPFGEQYF.

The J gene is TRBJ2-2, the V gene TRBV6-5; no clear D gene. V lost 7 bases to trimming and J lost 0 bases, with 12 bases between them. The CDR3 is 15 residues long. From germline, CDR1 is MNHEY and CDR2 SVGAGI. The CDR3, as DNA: TGTGCCAGCACCTTCTTCGGTTCGAACACCGGGGAGCTGTTTTTT. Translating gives CASTFFGSNTGELFF.

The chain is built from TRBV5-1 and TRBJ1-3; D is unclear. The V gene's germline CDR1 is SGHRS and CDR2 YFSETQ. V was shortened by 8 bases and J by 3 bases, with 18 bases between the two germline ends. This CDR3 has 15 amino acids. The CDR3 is CASSVGFGGGNTIYF. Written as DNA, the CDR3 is TGCGCCAGTTCGGTGGGTTTTGGAGGTGGAAACACCATATATTTT.

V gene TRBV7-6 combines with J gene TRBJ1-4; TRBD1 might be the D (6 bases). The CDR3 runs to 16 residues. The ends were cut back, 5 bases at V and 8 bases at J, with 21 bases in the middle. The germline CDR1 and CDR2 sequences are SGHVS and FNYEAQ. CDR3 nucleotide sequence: TGTGCCAGCAGCCGCGTTCAAGTGACAGGCTTCGAAAAACTGTTTTTT. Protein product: CASSRVQVTGFEKLFF.

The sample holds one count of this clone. This CDR3 reads CASSPLGEGYGYTF. In DNA form, the CDR3 reads TGTGCCAGCAGCCCCTTAGGAGAGGGATATGGCTACACCTTC. The V and J genes are TRBV7-2 and TRBJ1-2; the D is unclear. V was pared by 5 bases and J by 5 bases, with 15 bases between. The CDR3 sequence is 14 residues long. Germline V gives CDR1 SGHTA, CDR2 FQGNSA.

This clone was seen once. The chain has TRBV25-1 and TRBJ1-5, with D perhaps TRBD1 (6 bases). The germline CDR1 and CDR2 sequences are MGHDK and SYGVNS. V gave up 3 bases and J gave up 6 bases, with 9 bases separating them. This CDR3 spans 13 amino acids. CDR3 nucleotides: TGTGCCAGCAGTGAGGGGGCTGGTCAGCCCCAGCATTTT. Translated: CASSEGAGQPQHF.

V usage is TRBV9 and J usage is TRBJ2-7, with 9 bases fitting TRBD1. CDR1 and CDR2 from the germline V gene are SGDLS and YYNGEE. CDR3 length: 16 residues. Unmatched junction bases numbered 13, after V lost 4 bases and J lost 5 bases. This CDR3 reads CASSSGTGSSADEQYF. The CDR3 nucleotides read TGTGCCAGCAGCTCCGGGACAGGGTCGAGTGCGGACGAGCAGTACTTC.

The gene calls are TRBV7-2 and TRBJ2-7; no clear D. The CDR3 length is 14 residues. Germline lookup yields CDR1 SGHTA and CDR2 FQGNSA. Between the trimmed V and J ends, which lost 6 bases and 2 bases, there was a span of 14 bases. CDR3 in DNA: TGTGCCAGCAGTCCATCGGTCTATACCTACGAGCAGTACTTC. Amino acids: CASSPSVYTYEQYF.

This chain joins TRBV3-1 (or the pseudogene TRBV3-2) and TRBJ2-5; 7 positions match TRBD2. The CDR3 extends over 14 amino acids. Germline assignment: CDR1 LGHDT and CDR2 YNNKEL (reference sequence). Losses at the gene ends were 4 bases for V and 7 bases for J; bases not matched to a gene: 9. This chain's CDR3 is CASSLPGGGRTQYF. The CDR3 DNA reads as TGTGCCAGCAGCCTCCCGGGAGGAGGACGGACCCAGTACTTC.

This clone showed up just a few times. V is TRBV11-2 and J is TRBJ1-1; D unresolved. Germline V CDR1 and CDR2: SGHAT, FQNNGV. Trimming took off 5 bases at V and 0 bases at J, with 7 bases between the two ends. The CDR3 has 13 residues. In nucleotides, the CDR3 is TGTGCCAGCAGCCGAGGGCTGAACACTGAAGCTTTCTTT. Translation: CASSRGLNTEAFF.

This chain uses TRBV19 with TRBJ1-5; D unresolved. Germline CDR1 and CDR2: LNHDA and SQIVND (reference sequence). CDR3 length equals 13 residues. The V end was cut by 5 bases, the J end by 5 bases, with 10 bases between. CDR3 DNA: TGTGCCAGTAGTTATTTCGGGGATCAGCCCCAGCATTTT. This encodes CASSYFGDQPQHF.

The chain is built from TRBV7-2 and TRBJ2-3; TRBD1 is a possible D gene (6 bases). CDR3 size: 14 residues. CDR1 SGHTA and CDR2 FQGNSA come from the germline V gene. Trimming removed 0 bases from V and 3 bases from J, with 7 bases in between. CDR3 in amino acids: CASSLATGTDTQYF. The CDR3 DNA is TGTGCCAGCAGCTTAGCAACAGGGACAGATACGCAGTATTTT.

The CDR3 bases are TGTGCCTGGAGTATCGGGACAGGGTTACACGAGCAGTACTTC. It specifies CAWSIGTGLHEQYF. The chain employs TRBV30 and TRBJ2-7, with 9 bases aligning to TRBD1. CDR1 and CDR2 from the germline V gene are GTSNPN and SVGIG (reference sequence). The CDR3 totals 14 residues. Germline trimming cut 2 bases from V and 5 bases from J; bases unmatched to any gene: 7. Based on the CDR3 plus reference TRBV30 and TRBJ2-7, the full variable domain is SQTIHQWPATLVQPVGSPLSLECTVEGTSNPNLYWYRQAAGRGLQLLFYSVGIGQISSEVPQNLSASRPQDRQFILSSKKLLLSDSGFYLCAWSIGTGLHEQYFGPGTRLTVT.

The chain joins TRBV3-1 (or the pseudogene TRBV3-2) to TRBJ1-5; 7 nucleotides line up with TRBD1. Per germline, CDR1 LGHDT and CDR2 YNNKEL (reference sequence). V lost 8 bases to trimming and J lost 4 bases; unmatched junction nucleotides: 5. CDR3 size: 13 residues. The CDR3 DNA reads TGTGCCAGCTCAGGACAGGAAAATCAGCCCCAGCATTTT. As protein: CASSGQENQPQHF.

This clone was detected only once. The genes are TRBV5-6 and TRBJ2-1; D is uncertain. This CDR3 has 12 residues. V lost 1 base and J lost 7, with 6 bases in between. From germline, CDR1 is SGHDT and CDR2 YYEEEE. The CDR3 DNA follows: TGTGCCAGCAGCTTGATCCTAAATGAGCAGTTCTTC. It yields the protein CASSLILNEQFF.

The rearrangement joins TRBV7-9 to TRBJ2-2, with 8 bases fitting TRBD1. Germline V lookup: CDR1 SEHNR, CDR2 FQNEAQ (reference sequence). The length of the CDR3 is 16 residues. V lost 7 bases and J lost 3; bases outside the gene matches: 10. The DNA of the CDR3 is TGTGCCAGCACTCTAACGGGACAGGTCGACACCGGGGAGCTGTTTTTT. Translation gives CASTLTGQVDTGELFF.

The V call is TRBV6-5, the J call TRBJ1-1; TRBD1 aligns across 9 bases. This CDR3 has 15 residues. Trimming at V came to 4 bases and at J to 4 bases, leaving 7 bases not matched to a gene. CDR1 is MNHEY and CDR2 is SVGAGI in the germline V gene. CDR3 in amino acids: CASSFSGTGRTEAFF. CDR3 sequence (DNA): TGTGCCAGCAGTTTCTCCGGGACAGGGCGCACTGAAGCTTTCTTT.

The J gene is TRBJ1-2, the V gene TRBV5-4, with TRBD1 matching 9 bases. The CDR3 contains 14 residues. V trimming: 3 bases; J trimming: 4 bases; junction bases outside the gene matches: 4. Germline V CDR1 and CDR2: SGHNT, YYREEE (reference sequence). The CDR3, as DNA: TGTGCCAGCAGCTGGACAGGGGACACCTATGGCTACACCTTC. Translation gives CASSWTGDTYGYTF.

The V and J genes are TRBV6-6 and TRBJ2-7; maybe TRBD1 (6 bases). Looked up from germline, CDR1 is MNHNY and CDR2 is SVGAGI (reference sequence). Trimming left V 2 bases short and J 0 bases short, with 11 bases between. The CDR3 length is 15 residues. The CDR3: CASSYEGDSSYEQYF. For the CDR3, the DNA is TGTGCCAGCAGTTACGAGGGGGATAGCTCCTACGAGCAGTACTTC.

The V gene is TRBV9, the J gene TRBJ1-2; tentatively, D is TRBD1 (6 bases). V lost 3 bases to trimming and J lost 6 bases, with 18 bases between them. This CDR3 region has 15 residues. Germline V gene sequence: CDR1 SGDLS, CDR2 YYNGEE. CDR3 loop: CASSAAPGGGNGYTF. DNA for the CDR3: TGTGCCAGCAGCGCCGCCCCGGGAGGGGGGAATGGCTACACCTTC.

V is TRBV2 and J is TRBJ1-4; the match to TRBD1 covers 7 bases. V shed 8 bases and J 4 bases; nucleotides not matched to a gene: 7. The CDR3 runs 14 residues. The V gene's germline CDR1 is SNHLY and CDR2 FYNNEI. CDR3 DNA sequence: TGTGCCAGCGGGATGGGACAGTTTAATGAAAAACTGTTTTTT. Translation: CASGMGQFNEKLFF.

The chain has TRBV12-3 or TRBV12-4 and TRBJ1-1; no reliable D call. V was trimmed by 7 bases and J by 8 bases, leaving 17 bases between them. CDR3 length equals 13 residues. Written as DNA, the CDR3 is TGTGCCAGCAACCTTAGATCGAGCGGGGAAGCTTTCTTT. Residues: CASNLRSSGEAFF.